These T cell receptor beta chains were read from a single sample in a study of vaccination and CD4 T cells after COVID-19. These receptors' targets are unknown. TCRdb re-analysed the PCR reads in MiXCR, keeping a single row per CDR3 protein. The sample lists more than 20,000 distinct CDR3 sequences, roughly 40% occurring once. The specimen was CD4+ T cells from blood, cultured in vitro. These receptors originate from a human donor who had recovered from COVID-19. CDR3s include the opening cysteine and the closing phenylalanine or tryptophan.

TRBV28 | 14 | CASSQTVSNQPQHF
TRBV7-3 | 16 | CASSFPDRGLGNTIYF
TRBV20-1 | 14 | CSARDRGSRTEAFF
TRBV6-1 | 13 | CASSWVGANVLTF
TRBV20-1 | 16 | CSAGYRSGSSYNEQFF
TRBV25-1 | 15 | CASSDMSSYNSPLHF
TRBV7-9 | 15 | CASSLRTGVNNEQFF
TRBV5-4 | 15 | CASSSPGDPPETQYF
TRBV5-1 | 15 | CASSRPGQGTDTQYF
TRBV28 | 14 | CASSLGQGRNTIYF
TRBV20-1 | 13 | CSASIGRRNGYTF
TRBV12-3/TRBV12-4 | 14 | CASRPSGSSYEQYF
TRBV20-1 | 15 | CSASARTGPYSPLHF
TRBV6-2/TRBV6-3 | 15 | CASSPSRDRTVEQYF
TRBV28 | 14 | CASREQGAGNTIYF
TRBV20-1 | 15 | CSARESGLYKNIQYF
TRBV27 | 17 | CASSLFGTNTGIETQYF
TRBV7-2 | 12 | CASSPRYNEQFF
TRBV10-3 | 15 | CAISFEQGAYNEQFF
TRBV18 | 17 | CASSPPSPTGKNQPQHF
TRBV10-2 | 14 | CASSGGGGSETQYF
TRBV20-1 | 12 | CSARSGAETQYF
TRBV20-1 | 14 | CSATLPRQGKGYTF
TRBV7-9 | 13 | CASSFRMAQGYTF
TRBV20-1 | 15 | CSARPKNRGNYGYTF
TRBV20-1 | 14 | CSARDQGTAEKLFF
TRBV5-4 | 15 | CASRDEPEEDHEQYF
TRBV6-2/TRBV6-3 | 14 | CASSISQGFTEAFF
TRBV28 | 12 | CASSLGMETQYF
TRBV20-1 | 11 | CSGTGTYEQYF
TRBV27 | 13 | CASSFQSNTEAFF
TRBV19 | 15 | CASSIIQGGVQPQHF
TRBV28 | 13 | CASRSGYNSPLHF
TRBV27 | 13 | CASTSTGRDEAFF
TRBV7-9 | 14 | CASSVSGGSYEQYF